Below are 13 T cell receptor beta chains sequenced from a single sample in a study of T-cell reconstitution after alpha-beta-depleted transplantation in children. Preparation of the TCRbeta library was carried out with unique molecular identifiers. One entry per CDR3 protein results from TCRdb running MiXCR on the PCR reads. The sample lists roughly 400,000 distinct CDR3 sequences, 20% occurring once. The sequenced sample was PBMCs from the stem cell graft donor, obtained from the stem cell graft. These receptors were obtained from a human donor who donated a stem cell graft to a child with acute myeloid leukemia.

This clonotype was seen ten or more times. V usage is TRBV10-3 and J usage is TRBJ2-1; D remains ambiguous. V gave up 3 bases and J gave up 4 bases, with 4 bases separating them. Germline values: CDR1 ENHRY, CDR2 SYGVKD. The CDR3 covers 12 residues. CDR3: CAISEGYNEQFF. In DNA form, the CDR3 reads TGTGCCATCAGTGAAGGGTACAATGAGCAGTTCTTC.

This clonotype was seen a few times. The rearrangement uses TRBV20-1 and TRBJ2-3; D possibly uses TRBD1 or TRBD2 (5 bases each). Germline CDR1 DFQATT, CDR2 SNEGSKA (reference sequence). Trimming shortened V by 0 bases and J by 3 bases, and 13 bases separated the two germline ends. The CDR3 has 15 residues. The CDR3 reads CSARDSGRPTDTQYF. CDR3 in DNA: TGCAGTGCTAGAGATTCGGGACGACCTACAGATACGCAGTATTTT.

The V call is TRBV25-1, the J call TRBJ2-5, with TRBD1 matching over 7 bases. The CDR3 consists of 15 residues. V lost 0 bases, J lost 1 base, and 2 bases stayed unmatched. CDR1 MGHDK and CDR2 SYGVNS come from the germline V gene. CDR3 sequence (DNA): TGTGCCAGCAGTGAATACGGACAGGCCCAAGAGACCCAGTACTTC. Translated: CASSEYGQAQETQYF. The complete variable domain, with remaining parts taken from reference TRBV25-1 and TRBJ2-5, reads EADIYQTPRYLVIGTGKKITLECSQTMGHDKMYWYQQDPGMELHLIHYSYGVNSTEKGDLSSESTVSRIRTEHFPLTLESARPSHTSQYLCASSEYGQAQETQYFGPGTRLLVL.

The CDR3 here is CASSLGLAPQYF. The CDR3, as DNA: TGTGCCAGCAGCTTGGGTCTAGCCCCGCAGTATTTT. The V and J genes are TRBV5-6 and TRBJ2-3; D is perhaps TRBD2 (5 bases). Per the germline V gene, CDR1 is SGHDT and CDR2 is YYEEEE. The CDR3 loop spans 12 amino acids. Trimming cost V 0 bases and J 10 bases, with 9 bases left between them.

This clonotype was detected only a few times. V usage is TRBV5-1 and J usage is TRBJ1-1; D remains ambiguous. This CDR3 is 15 amino acids long. Trimming cost V 4 bases and J 1 base, with 14 bases left between them. Germline CDR1 and CDR2: SGHRS and YFSETQ. The CDR3 reads CASSLGGSENTEAFF. The CDR3 bases are TGCGCCAGCAGCCTTGGAGGGAGCGAGAACACTGAAGCTTTCTTT.

This clonotype was recorded a few times. CDR3 DNA sequence: TGCAGTGCTAGAGATCGACAGGGAGTGGCTAACTATGGCTACACCTTC. Its protein is CSARDRQGVANYGYTF. The chain couples TRBV20-1 to TRBJ1-2; 7 bases align to TRBD1. The CDR3 has 16 amino acids. The V gene end was trimmed by 0 bases and the J gene end by 0 bases; junction bases not matched to a gene: 7. Per the germline V gene, CDR1 is DFQATT and CDR2 is SNEGSKA (reference sequence).

The chain has TRBV24-1 and TRBJ2-1, with D uncertain. The CDR3 consists of 12 residues. V was clipped by 5 bases and J by 10 bases, with 11 bases between them. The V gene's germline CDR1 is KGHDR and CDR2 SFDVKD. The CDR3 here is CATSAKSQEQFF. CDR3 coding DNA: TGTGCCACCAGTGCCAAAAGTCAGGAGCAGTTCTTC.

This clonotype turned up a few times. The rearrangement links TRBV25-1 to TRBJ2-5; D remains unclear. V lost 4 bases, J lost 5 bases, and 8 bases lay in between. Germline V gives CDR1 MGHDK, CDR2 SYGVNS. The CDR3 has 12 residues. The DNA of the CDR3 is TGTGCCAGCAGTGGATCAGTGGAGACCCAGTACTTC. Amino acid sequence: CASSGSVETQYF.

This clonotype turned up a few times. V gene TRBV9 combines with J gene TRBJ2-3; TRBD2 agrees at 8 bases. The length of the CDR3 is 16 residues. The trim removed 1 base at V and 0 bases at J, leaving 4 bases unmatched. The germline CDR1 and CDR2 sequences are SGDLS and YYNGEE. CDR3 sequence: CASSVRGGASTDTQYF. The CDR3 nucleotides are TGTGCCAGCAGCGTACGGGGGGGCGCAAGCACAGATACGCAGTATTTT.

The chain couples TRBV12-3 or TRBV12-4 to TRBJ2-3; D is unresolved. Trimming pared 6 bases from V and 4 bases from J, leaving 23 bases between. This CDR3 region has 17 residues. CDR3: CASRPSPYAIAADTQYF. Written as DNA, the CDR3 is TGTGCCAGCAGGCCGTCCCCCTATGCTATTGCGGCAGATACGCAGTATTTT.

This clonotype was seen many times. The V and J genes are TRBV20-1 and TRBJ1-6, with D unclear. CDR1 and CDR2 from the germline V gene are DFQATT and SNEGSKA (reference sequence). CDR3 length: 12 amino acids. Trimming removed 3 bases from V and 10 bases from J, with 10 bases in between. CDR3 sequence reads: CSASPRGSPLHF. For the CDR3, the DNA is TGCAGTGCTAGTCCCCGGGGATCACCCCTCCACTTT.

This clonotype has more than one count but fewer than ten. This chain joins TRBV18 and TRBJ2-2; TRBD1 might be the D (5 bases). Trimming cost V 6 bases and J 0 bases, with 14 bases left between them. CDR3 size: 16 residues. Per the germline V gene, CDR1 is KGHSH and CDR2 is LQKENI. The CDR3 nucleotides are TGTGCCAGCTCTCAAAGGGGCCTCGCGAACACCGGGGAGCTGTTTTTT. Protein product: CASSQRGLANTGELFF. Supplemented by reference TRBV18 and TRBJ2-2, the full variable domain reads NAGVMQNPRHLVRRRGQEARLRCSPMKGHSHVYWYRQLPEEGLKFMVYLQKENIIDESGMPKERFSAEFPKEGPSILRIQQVVRGDSAAYFCASSQRGLANTGELFFGEGSRLTVL.

This clonotype was seen a few times. The V and J genes are TRBV12-3 or TRBV12-4 and TRBJ2-4; D gene uncertain. V lost 1 base, J lost 8 bases, and 12 bases lay in between. This CDR3 spans 14 amino acids. This CDR3 reads CASSLEEIGYIQYF. The CDR3 bases are TGTGCCAGCAGTTTAGAGGAGATCGGTTACATTCAGTACTTC.